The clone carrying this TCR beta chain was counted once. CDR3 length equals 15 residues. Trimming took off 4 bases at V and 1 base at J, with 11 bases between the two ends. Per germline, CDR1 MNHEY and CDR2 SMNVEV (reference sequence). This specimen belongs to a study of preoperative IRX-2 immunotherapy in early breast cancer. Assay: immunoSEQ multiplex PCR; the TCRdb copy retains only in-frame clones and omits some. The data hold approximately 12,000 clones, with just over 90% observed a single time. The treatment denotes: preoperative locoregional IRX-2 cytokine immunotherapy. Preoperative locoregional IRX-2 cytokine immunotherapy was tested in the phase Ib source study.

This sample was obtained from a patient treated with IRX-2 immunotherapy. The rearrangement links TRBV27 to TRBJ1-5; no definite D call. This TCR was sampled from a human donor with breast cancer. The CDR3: CASSWAGRSNQPQHF. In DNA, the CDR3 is TGTGCCAGCAGTTGGGCGGGTCGGAGCAATCAGCCCCAGCATTTT.